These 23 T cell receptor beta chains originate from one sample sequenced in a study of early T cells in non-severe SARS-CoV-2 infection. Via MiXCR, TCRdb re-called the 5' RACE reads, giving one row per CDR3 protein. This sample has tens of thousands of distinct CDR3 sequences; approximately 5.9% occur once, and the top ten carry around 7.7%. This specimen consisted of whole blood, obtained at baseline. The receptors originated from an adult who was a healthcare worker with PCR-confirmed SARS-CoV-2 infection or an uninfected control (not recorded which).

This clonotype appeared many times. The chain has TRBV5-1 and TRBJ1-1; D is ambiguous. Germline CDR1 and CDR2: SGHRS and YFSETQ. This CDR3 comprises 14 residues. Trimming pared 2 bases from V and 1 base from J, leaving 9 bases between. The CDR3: CASSFHGENTEAFF. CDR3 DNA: TGCGCCAGCAGCTTTCACGGCGAGAACACTGAAGCTTTCTTT.

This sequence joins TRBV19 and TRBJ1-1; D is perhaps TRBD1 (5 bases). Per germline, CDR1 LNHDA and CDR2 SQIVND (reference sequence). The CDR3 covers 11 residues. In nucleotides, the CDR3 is TGTGGAACAGACCAGGGAAATGAAGCTTTCTTT. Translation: CGTDQGNEAFF.

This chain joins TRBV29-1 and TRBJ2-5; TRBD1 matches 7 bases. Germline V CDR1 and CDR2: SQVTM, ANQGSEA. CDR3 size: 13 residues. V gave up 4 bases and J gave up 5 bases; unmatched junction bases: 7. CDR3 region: CSVATGYDETQYF. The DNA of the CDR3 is TGCAGCGTTGCGACAGGGTACGACGAGACCCAGTACTTC.

The CDR3: CAISEEQTGAFF. CDR3 DNA: TGTGCCATCAGTGAGGAACAGACGGGAGCTTTCTTT. The V call is TRBV10-3, the J call TRBJ1-1; no reliable D call. The ends were cut back, 2 bases at V and 10 bases at J, with 11 bases in the middle. Germline CDR1 and CDR2: ENHRY and SYGVKD. The CDR3 loop spans 12 amino acids.

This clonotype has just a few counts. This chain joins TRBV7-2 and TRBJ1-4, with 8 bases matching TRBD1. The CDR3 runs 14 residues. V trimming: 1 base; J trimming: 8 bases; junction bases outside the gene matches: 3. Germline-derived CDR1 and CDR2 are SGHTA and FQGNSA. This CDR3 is CASSLGSGGEKLFF. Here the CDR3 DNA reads TGTGCCAGCAGCTTAGGATCAGGGGGCGAAAAACTGTTTTTT.

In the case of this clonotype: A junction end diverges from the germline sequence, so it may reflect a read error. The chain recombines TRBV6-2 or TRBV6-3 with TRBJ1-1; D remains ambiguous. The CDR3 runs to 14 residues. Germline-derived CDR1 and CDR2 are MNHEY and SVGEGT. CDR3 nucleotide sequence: TGTGTCAGCAGTGACGCCCACCCCGGCACTGAAGCTTTCTTT. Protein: CVSSDAHPGTEAFF.

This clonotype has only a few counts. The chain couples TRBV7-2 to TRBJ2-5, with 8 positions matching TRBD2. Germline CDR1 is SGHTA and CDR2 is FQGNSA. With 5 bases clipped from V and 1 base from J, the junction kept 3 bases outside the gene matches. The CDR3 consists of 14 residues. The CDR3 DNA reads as TGTGCCAGCAGCATCGGGGGGGCCCAAGAGACCCAGTACTTC. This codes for CASSIGGAQETQYF.

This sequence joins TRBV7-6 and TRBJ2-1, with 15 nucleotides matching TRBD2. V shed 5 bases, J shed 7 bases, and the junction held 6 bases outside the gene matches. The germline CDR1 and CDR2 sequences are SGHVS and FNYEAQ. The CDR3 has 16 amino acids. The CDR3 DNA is TGTGCCAGCAGCCCTTCAGGGACTAGCGGGAGGAATGAGCAGTTCTTC. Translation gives CASSPSGTSGRNEQFF.

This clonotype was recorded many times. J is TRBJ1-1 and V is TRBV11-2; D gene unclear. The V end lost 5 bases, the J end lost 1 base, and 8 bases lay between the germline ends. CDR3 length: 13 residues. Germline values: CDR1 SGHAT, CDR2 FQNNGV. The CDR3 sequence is CASSKTANTEAFF. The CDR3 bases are TGTGCCAGCAGCAAGACGGCGAACACTGAAGCTTTCTTT.

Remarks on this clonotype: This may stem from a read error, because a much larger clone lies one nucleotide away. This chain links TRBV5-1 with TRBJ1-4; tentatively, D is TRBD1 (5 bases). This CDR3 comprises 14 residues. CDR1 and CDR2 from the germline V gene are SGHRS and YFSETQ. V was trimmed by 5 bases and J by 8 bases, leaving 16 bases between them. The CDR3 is CASSRDGVREKLFF. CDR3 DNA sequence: TGCGCCAGCAGTCGGGACGGTGTTCGGGAAAAACTGTTTTTT.

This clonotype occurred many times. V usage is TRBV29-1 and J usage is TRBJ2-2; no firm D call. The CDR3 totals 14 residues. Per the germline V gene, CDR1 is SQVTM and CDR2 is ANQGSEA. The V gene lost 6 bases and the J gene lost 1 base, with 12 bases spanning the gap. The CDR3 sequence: CSVALSLNTGELFF. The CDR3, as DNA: TGCAGCGTCGCACTAAGCCTGAACACCGGGGAGCTGTTTTTT.

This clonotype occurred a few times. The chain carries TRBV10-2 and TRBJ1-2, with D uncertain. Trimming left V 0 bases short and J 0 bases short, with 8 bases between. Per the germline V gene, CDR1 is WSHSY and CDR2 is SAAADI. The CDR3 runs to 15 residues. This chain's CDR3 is CASSESQKPNYGYTF. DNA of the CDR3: TGCGCCAGCAGTGAGTCTCAGAAACCTAACTATGGCTACACCTTC.

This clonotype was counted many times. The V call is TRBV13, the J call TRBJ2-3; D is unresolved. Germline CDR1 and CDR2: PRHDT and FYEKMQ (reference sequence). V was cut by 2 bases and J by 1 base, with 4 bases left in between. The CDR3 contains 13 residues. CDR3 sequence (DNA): TGTGCCAGCAGCTTACGGCGCACAGATACGCAGTATTTT. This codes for CASSLRRTDTQYF.

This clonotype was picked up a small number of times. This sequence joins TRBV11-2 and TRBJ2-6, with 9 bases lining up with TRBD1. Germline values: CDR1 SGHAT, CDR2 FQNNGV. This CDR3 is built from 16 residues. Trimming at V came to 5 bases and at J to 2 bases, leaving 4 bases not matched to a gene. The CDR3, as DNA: TGTGCCAGCAGCCTAACAGGGGGCGCTGGGGCCAACGTCCTGACTTTC. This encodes CASSLTGGAGANVLTF.

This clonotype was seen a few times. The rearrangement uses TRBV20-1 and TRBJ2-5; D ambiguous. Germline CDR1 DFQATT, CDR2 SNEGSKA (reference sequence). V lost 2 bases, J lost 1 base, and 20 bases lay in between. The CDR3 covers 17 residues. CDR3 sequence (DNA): TGCAGTGCTAGACCAATAATACTTGTGAGTTCCCAAGAGACCCAGTACTTC. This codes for CSARPIILVSSQETQYF.

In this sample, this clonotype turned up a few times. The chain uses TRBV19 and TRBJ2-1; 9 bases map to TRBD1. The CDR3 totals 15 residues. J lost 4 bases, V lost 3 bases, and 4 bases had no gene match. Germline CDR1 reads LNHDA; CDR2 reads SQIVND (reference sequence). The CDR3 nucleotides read TGTGCCAGTAGTATCACAGGGGGCGTATACAATGAGCAGTTCTTC. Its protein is CASSITGGVYNEQFF.

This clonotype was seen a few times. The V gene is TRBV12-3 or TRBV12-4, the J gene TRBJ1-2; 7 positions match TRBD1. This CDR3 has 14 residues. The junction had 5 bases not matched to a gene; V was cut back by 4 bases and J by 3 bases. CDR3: CASSSDRFDYGYTF. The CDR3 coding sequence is TGTGCCAGCAGTTCGGACAGGTTCGACTATGGCTACACCTTC.

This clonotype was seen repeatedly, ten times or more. This CDR3 reads CASSLVGRGNSPLHF. In DNA, the CDR3 is TGTGCCAGCAGCTTAGTCGGCAGGGGGAATTCACCCCTCCACTTT. The gene calls are TRBV7-2 and TRBJ1-6; 7 bases line up with TRBD1. CDR1 and CDR2 from the germline V gene are SGHTA and FQGNSA. This CDR3 has 15 residues. The junction had 4 bases not matched to a gene; V was cut back by 1 base and J by 7 bases.

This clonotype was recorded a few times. This chain's CDR3 is CATSDLSTSTDTQYF. CDR3 nucleotides: TGTGCCACCAGTGATTTAAGCACTAGCACAGATACGCAGTATTTT. The chain joins TRBV24-1 to TRBJ2-3; D unresolved. The CDR3 has 15 amino acids. Germline V gives CDR1 KGHDR, CDR2 SFDVKD. V lost 1 base, J lost 0 bases, and 7 bases lay in between.

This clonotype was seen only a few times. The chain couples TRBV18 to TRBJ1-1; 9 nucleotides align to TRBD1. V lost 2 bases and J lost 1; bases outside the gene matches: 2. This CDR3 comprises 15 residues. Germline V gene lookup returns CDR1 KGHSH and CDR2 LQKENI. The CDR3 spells CASSPGQGPNTEAFF. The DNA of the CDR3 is TGTGCCAGCTCACCAGGACAGGGGCCGAACACTGAAGCTTTCTTT.

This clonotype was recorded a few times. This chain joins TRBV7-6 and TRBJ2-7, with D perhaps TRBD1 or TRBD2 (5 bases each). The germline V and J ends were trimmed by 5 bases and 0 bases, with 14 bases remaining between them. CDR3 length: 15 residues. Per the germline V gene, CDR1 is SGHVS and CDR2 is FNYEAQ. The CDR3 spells CASSARDGSSYEQYF. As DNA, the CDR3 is TGTGCCAGCAGCGCTCGGGACGGAAGCTCCTACGAGCAGTACTTC.

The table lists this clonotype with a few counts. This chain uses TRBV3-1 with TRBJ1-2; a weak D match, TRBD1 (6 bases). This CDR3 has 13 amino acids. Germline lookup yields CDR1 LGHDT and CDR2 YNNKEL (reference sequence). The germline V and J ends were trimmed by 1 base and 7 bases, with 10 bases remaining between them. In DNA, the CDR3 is TGTGCCAGCAGCCAAGGGGGGCTCGTTGGCTACACCTTC. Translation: CASSQGGLVGYTF.

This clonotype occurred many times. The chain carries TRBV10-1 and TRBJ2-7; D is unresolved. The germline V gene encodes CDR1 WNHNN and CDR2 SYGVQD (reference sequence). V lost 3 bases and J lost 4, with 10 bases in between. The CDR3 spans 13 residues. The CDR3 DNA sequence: TGCGCCAGCAGTGACGGGCAGACTTACGAGCAGTACTTC. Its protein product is CASSDGQTYEQYF.